This T cell receptor (beta chain) was documented in a study of cytomegalovirus exposure and HLA in healthy donors (dated 2017 in TCRdb). As for the study more broadly: According to an earlier analysis of several hundred of the donors, 150 million to 200 million T cells yielded 90 million to 140 million unique TCR beta sequences and about 280 Gb of sequence data. An earlier analysis of about 600 of the donors used high-throughput TCR beta sequencing to judge whether each TCR beta V gene segment behaved as functional or pseudogenic. Every discovery cohort repertoire had been produced on one sequencing platform. Class I and class II HLA loci were covered by the typing at four-digit resolution. A later analysis re-analyzed previously published TCR beta repertoires from 666 donors and added high-resolution HLA genotyping to study TCR occurrence patterns. A separate validation cohort of approximately 120 different subjects was used in addition to the roughly 700-subject first cohort. The study aimed to test whether signatures of past pathogen exposure could be identified by cataloging public T cell receptors. Roughly five DR-DQ haplotypes were treated as single units for association and clustering because of strong linkage in the cohort. The T cell repertoires of several hundred subjects were profiled by immunosequencing and related to cytomegalovirus serostatus. Donor age, sex, ethnicity and CMV serostatus were compiled together with the repertoire data. An early release that covered approximately 600 HLA-typed donors contained around 330 gigabases of sequencing data and roughly 84 million unique TCR sequences. The number of typed donors differed by locus: about 620-630 for A, B, C, DRB1 and DQB1; 500 to 550 for DQA1; around 580 for DPA1; and around 490 for DPB1. The genetic ancestry cluster associated with self-reported Caucasian donors included over 65% of the approximately 430 genotyped donors. The study combined high-throughput TCR immunosequencing, statistical association of individual TCRs with disease status, and machine learning to predict cytomegalovirus infection status. Rather than using new phenotypic data, the later analysis identified candidate immune exposures from TCR beta sequences and from how often those sequences occurred across donors. On average, around 240,000 unique TCR beta nucleotide sequences were sequenced per donor among 350 to 400 genotyped donors of the cohort, with approximately 18% of those sequences being non-productive. A later genetic analysis used genome-wide SNP genotypes for about 65% of the 666 donors, treating that subset as a discovery cohort. General findings and caveats noted by the study authors: Because HLA typing was unavailable for some donors at each locus, only the typed subset was used in association tests. Linkage disequilibrium might explain the correlated functional status among segregating V segments, but an unknown experimental factor could not be ruled out. According to a later genetic analysis, donors in an Asian-associated ancestry cluster had fewer N-insertions in productive TCRs than the approximately 650-donor mean. In a later analysis, most CMV-associated TCR beta chains were found to appear HLA-restricted, with HLA associations seemingly driven largely by CMV exposure. In both the original and validation cohorts, the classifier was reported to diagnose cytomegalovirus status with high specificity and sensitivity. For the cohort, immune exposure information was limited to CMV serostatus. In a later analysis, HLA-associated TCR beta chains showed more clonal expansion and lower generation probabilities than non-associated chains that were equally common. Broadly in line with IMGT annotations, most TCR beta V segments showed up in productive rearrangements about 90% or about 30% of the time in an earlier analysis of approximately 600 of the donors. Because counts were too low, roughly 17 rarely observed V segments, including chromosome 9 orphons, were left out of the earlier analysis of several hundred of the donors. When HLA alleles, especially DR and DQ, strongly co-occurred, attributing TCR associations to individual alleles was difficult. While some public TCRs were present in many individuals, most TCR sequences turned up only very rarely across donors. According to a later analysis, parvovirus B19, influenza, CMV and Epstein-Barr virus appeared linked to several top co-occurrence clusters. A few of the identified cytomegalovirus-associated TCR beta chains were confirmed in vitro to be specific for cytomegalovirus antigens. In a later analysis, TCR association rates were found to vary across HLA loci, with the most associated TCRs seen for DRB1 alleles and the fewest for HLA-C alleles. Specific HLA alleles were associated with 15,000 to 20,000 TCR beta sequences at a false discovery rate of 0.05 in a later analysis. A further reported finding was that TCR beta sequences accurately predicted the HLA-A and HLA-B alleles for most subjects in the first cohort. A group of highly shared sequence variants was considered likely to be a technical artifact of the sequencing pipeline. An association between a missense DCLRE1C variant and V-gene and J-gene trimming of TCR beta chains was found in a later genetic analysis and replicated in an independent cohort. In this cohort, only TCR beta chains were sequenced, and detectable features were limited by the absence of alpha or paired-chain data. The study listed 150 to 200 TCR beta chains as associated with cytomegalovirus. According to the authors, the approach could potentially be generalized to other disease states and immunological phenotypes. The presence/absence analyses assumed that sequencing depth was roughly uniform across donors, and that assumption may not be true.

This clone was observed a few times. The antigen it recognizes is unknown. No per-base quality is available; no much larger clone lies one base away. The cohort comprised hundreds of healthy bone marrow donors. Cohort members were all nominally healthy when sampled, although unrecorded immune exposures were likely present. The donor tested CMV seropositive and was one of the 289 seropositive cohort members. A peripheral blood sample was provided by each donor, and peripheral blood mononuclear cells were used for TCR beta sequencing. The Qiagen DNeasy Blood Extraction Kit was used to extract genomic DNA from the blood cell samples. Library preparation was by the immunoSEQ multiplex PCR assay. The multiplex PCR relied on a mix of 60 forward primers for TCR Vbeta segments and 13 reverse primers for TCR Jbeta segments. The CDR3 region of rearranged TCR beta genes was amplified from genomic DNA by a multiplex PCR assay. Amplified TCR beta libraries were sequenced as 87-base-pair reads on the Illumina HiSeq System. For the original study's pipeline: In a later analysis, 80 million or so unique TCR beta chains were counted across the 650 to 700 repertoires, and roughly 11 million of these chains were shared by at least two donors. A nearest-neighbor algorithm error-corrected the raw reads and collapsed the reads into unique sequences, merging closely related sequences to remove PCR and sequencing errors. To assign V, D and J gene segments, CDR3 sequences were aligned to IMGT reference sequences. For a sequence to be retained, a match of at least six nucleotides was required to both a V gene segment and a J gene segment. A rearrangement counted as productive if the CDR3 had no stop codons and remained in frame with V and J, and every other rearrangement counted as non-productive. Following IMGT convention, CDR3 was defined as the stretch from the second conserved V-encoded cysteine to the conserved J-encoded phenylalanine. Sequences without an unambiguous match to a single V gene segment were excluded from the earlier analysis of a few hundred of the donors. In an earlier analysis of some 590 of the donors, a V segment was called functional when productive rearrangements were above 56.7%, and segregating when the standard deviation between donors exceeded 5%. To diagnose cytomegalovirus status from the catalog of TCR beta chain sequences, a statistical classification framework was built. V and J gene assignment, in a later analysis, came from comparing TCR nucleotide sequences with IMGT/GENE-DB human TR gene sequences. A later analysis assigned CDR3 sequences and most-parsimonious VDJ recombination scenarios with the TCRdist pipeline. In a later analysis, each TCR beta chain was defined by its CDR3 amino acid sequence together with its V-gene family, and reads without a unique V-gene family were excluded. A later analysis removed 592 highly shared, low-generation-probability nucleotide sequences to deal with suspected cross-contamination and a sequencing artifact. In a later analysis, a clonal expansion index for each public chain was calculated from normalized within-repertoire ranks of inferred template counts. Generation probabilities in a later analysis came from a VDJ recombination model fitted to out-of-frame rearrangements, and those results were checked against IGoR. A later analysis scored TCR-TCR, TCR-HLA and TCR-CMV co-occurrence with hypergeometric tests, applying a repertoire-size bias correction to TCR pairs. In a later analysis, false discovery rates were estimated by permuting HLA or CMV assignments 20 times. In a later analysis, co-occurring TCRs were grouped with DBSCAN, and TCRdist sequence similarity was added when clustering was performed within HLA-allele-positive subsets. Co-occurrence clustering excluded repertoires with fewer than 30,000 or more than 120,000 public chains, plus five with anomalous nucleotide sharing. This is the immuneACCESS table as TCRdb keeps it, with only in-frame sequences that have V and J called. A part of the clones is gone; compared with another copy, unresolved V genes explain less than half, and the rest is unexplained. The V and J calls and clone size were taken over from that table, and D and trimming were inferred from the DNA. The sample has fewer than 250,000 clones on record, 74% of them singletons. The leading ten clones occupy about 3% of the sample.

The sample was PBMCs. This receptor was identified in a woman aged 25 to 45 in good health and CMV-seropositive.

The CDR3 region: CASSEEGGYGYTF. The bases read TGTGCCAGCAGCGAGGAGGGCGGCTATGGCTACACCTTC. The chain joins TRBV7-2 to TRBJ1-2; no confident D gene assignment can be made. V was cut back by 5 bases and J by 4 bases, leaving a gap of 11 bases between them. The germline V gene sets CDR1 to SGHTA and CDR2 to FQGNSA. The CDR3, from cysteine to phenylalanine, totals 13 residues. This entry keeps only the CDR3 DNA: 39 bases, framed from base 1.